The rows below give T cell receptor beta chains drawn from one sample of a study of blood T cell repertoires in COVID-19. Sequencing was performed with immunoSEQ multiplex PCR; in TCRdb, only in-frame clones are kept and a portion is missing. Among 250,000 to 400,000 clones listed, roughly 90% were seen once. Sequencing used peripheral blood. These receptors were obtained from a woman aged 25 to 39 with COVID-19, enrolled during active disease. The CDR3 runs from the conserved cysteine through the conserved F or W. A D gene is named only where the DNA matches it firmly. Expanded clones are given a class, and other clones once, few, many or no size at all.

-	TRBV30	TRBJ1-2	-	TGTGCCTGGAGTGCCCTAAGATCTAATGGCTACACCTTC	CAWSALRSNGYTF
-	TRBV5-6	TRBJ1-2	-	TGTGCCAGCAGCGGTATCAGGGAAATGGCTGGCTACACCTTC	CASSGIREMAGYTF
-	TRBV5-1	TRBJ2-1	TRBD2	TGCGCCAGCGGGATAGCGGGAGGGAATGAGCAGTTCTTC	CASGIAGGNEQFF
-	TRBV7-9	TRBJ1-6	-	TGTGCCAGCAGCTGGGAGGGGGACACCCTATTCCACTTT	CASSWEGDTLFHF
-	TRBV27	TRBJ2-5	-	TGTGCCAGCAAGCTTAGTCTCCAAGAGACCCAGTACTTC	CASKLSLQETQYF
few	TRBV19	TRBJ1-5	TRBD1	TGTGCCAGTAGTGCGGACAGGGAAAGTCAGCCCCAGCATTTT	CASSADRESQPQHF
-	TRBV30	TRBJ2-5	-	TGTGCCTGGATGGCTCAGAAACAAGAGACCCAGTACTTC	CAWMAQKQETQYF
-	TRBV5-1	TRBJ2-3	-	TGCGCCAGCAGCTTGGGCTCTCGCGGGCTCAGCACAGATACGCAGTATTTT	CASSLGSRGLSTDTQYF
-	TRBV11-3	TRBJ2-3	TRBD1	TGTGCCAGCAGCTCAGGACAGGGGGCCCCAGATACGCAGTATTTT	CASSSGQGAPDTQYF
-	TRBV6-5	TRBJ1-2	TRBD1	TGTGCCAGCATGGACAGGGCTCCTAACTATGGCTACACCTTC	CASMDRAPNYGYTF
-	TRBV5-8	TRBJ2-1	-	TGTGCCAGCAGTTTACAAACAGATTCCTCCTACAATGAGCAGTTCTTC	CASSLQTDSSYNEQFF
-	TRBV19	TRBJ2-1	TRBD2	TGTGCCAGTAGCCCCGGGACTAGCCACCCTAATGAGCAGTTCTTC	CASSPGTSHPNEQFF
-	TRBV5-1	TRBJ2-3	-	TGCGCCAGCAGCTTAGGGGGAGCGAGCGATACGCAGTATTTT	CASSLGGASDTQYF
-	TRBV29-1	TRBJ1-4	-	TGCAGCGTTTTTGACAGCGATGAAAAACTGTTTTTT	CSVFDSDEKLFF
-	TRBV6-5	TRBJ1-6	TRBD1	TGTGCCAGCAGCGACAGGGGGAACTATTATTCACCCCTCCACTTT	CASSDRGNYYSPLHF
-	TRBV5-4	TRBJ2-7	TRBD2	TGTGCCAGCAGCCTTAGCGGGAGTAAAACCTACGAGCAGTACTTC	CASSLSGSKTYEQYF
-	TRBV6-5	TRBJ1-5	TRBD1	TGTGCCAGCAGACAGGGGAATCAGCCCCAGCATTTT	CASRQGNQPQHF
once	TRBV9	TRBJ2-1	-	TGTGCCAGCAGCCTTCGGGATTCCTACAATGAGCAGTTCTTC	CASSLRDSYNEQFF
-	TRBV28	TRBJ2-2	TRBD2	TGTGCCAGCAGGGCCGGGACTAGCGGTACCGGGGAGCTGTTTTTT	CASRAGTSGTGELFF
-	TRBV7-8	TRBJ2-6	-	TGTGCCAGCAGCGCGACAGGAACTAACTCTGGGGCCAACGTCCTGACTTTC	CASSATGTNSGANVLTF
-	TRBV3-1/TRBV3-2	TRBJ1-1	-	TGTGCCAGCAGCCTTGGCGGGCTCCGTGAAGCTTTCTTT	CASSLGGLREAFF
-	TRBV10-2	TRBJ1-6	-	TGCGCCAGCAGTGTGCAGGTCAGGAATTCACCCCTCCACTTT	CASSVQVRNSPLHF
-	TRBV7-9	TRBJ2-5	-	TGTGCCAGCAGCCATCCCGCCTGGGAGGAAGAGACCCAGTACTTC	CASSHPAWEEETQYF
-	TRBV4-1	TRBJ2-5	TRBD1	TGCGCCAGCAGCCAAGATGGGGACAGGCCTCAAGAGACCCAGTACTTC	CASSQDGDRPQETQYF
-	TRBV28	TRBJ1-1	TRBD1	TGTGCCAGCAGTAGGGACAGGGGATACACTGAAGCTTTCTTT	CASSRDRGYTEAFF
-	TRBV20-1	TRBJ2-1	-	TGCAGTGCTAGAGTGGGAGGTACCGCGTTCTTC	CSARVGGTAFF
few	TRBV7-2	TRBJ2-7	-	TGTGCCAGCAGCTTAGTCGGGCAGGGGTACGAGCAGTACTTC	CASSLVGQGYEQYF
-	TRBV19	TRBJ2-7	-	TGTGCCAGTACCAAAGGAACAGGCCCTGGGGACGAGCAGTACTTC	CASTKGTGPGDEQYF
-	TRBV7-9	TRBJ2-7	-	TGTGCCAGCAGCTTAGATTCCCACTCCTACGAGCAGTACTTC	CASSLDSHSYEQYF
-	TRBV10-3	TRBJ2-2	TRBD2	TGTGCCATCAGTGAGGTAGCGGGAGAGGACACCGGGGAGCTGTTTTTT	CAISEVAGEDTGELFF
-	TRBV5-6	TRBJ1-1	-	TGTGCCAGCAGCTTGGGTGCTACTGCGAGTGAAGCTTTCTTT	CASSLGATASEAFF
-	TRBV3-1/TRBV3-2	TRBJ1-1	-	TGTGCCAGCAGCCAACAGAACACTGAAGCTTTCTTT	CASSQQNTEAFF
-	TRBV5-4	TRBJ2-6	-	TGTGCCAGCAGGAGACTAGACTCTGGGGCCAACGTCCTGACTTTC	CASRRLDSGANVLTF
-	TRBV25-1	TRBJ1-3	-	TGTGCCAGTGGCGGAAACACCATATATTTT	CASGGNTIYF
-	TRBV28	TRBJ1-6	-	TGTGCCAGCAGTTTCGCCCTAGGACAGAGCTCCTATAATTCACCCCTCCACTTT	CASSFALGQSSYNSPLHF
once	TRBV7-2	TRBJ1-5	TRBD1	TGTGCCAGCAGCTCAACCATTGGACAGGGCCTGCAGCCCCAGCATTTT	CASSSTIGQGLQPQHF
-	TRBV5-6	TRBJ1-5	-	TGTGCCAGCAGCTTGGCCAACAGGGTTGATCAGCCCCAGCATTTT	CASSLANRVDQPQHF
-	TRBV29-1	TRBJ1-1	TRBD1	TGCAGCGTGGCTCCGACAGGGGTAGTCACTGAAGCTTTCTTT	CSVAPTGVVTEAFF
once	TRBV11-1	TRBJ2-3	TRBD1	TGTGCCAGCAGCTTAGGGACAGGGAAGTATTTT	CASSLGTGKYF
-	TRBV2	TRBJ2-7	-	TGTGCCAGCAGTGCCCGGGACTCGCCCCCCTACGAGCAGTACTTC	CASSARDSPPYEQYF
-	TRBV13	TRBJ1-6	-	TGTGCCAGCAGCTTAGGGACCAGAGGGAATTCACCCCTCCACTTT	CASSLGTRGNSPLHF
once	TRBV5-1	TRBJ1-5	-	TGCGCCAGCAGCTTGGAGGGGGATTTAAGCCAGCCCCAGCATTTT	CASSLEGDLSQPQHF
-	TRBV18	TRBJ2-6	TRBD1	TGTGCCAGCTCGATCTTAGGGGGCGCGTATGGGGCCAACGTCCTGACTTTC	CASSILGGAYGANVLTF
-	TRBV5-1	TRBJ2-7	TRBD2	TGCGCCAGCAGCTGGGCTAGCGGGAACTACGAGCAGTACTTC	CASSWASGNYEQYF
-	TRBV11-2	TRBJ2-1	TRBD2	TGTGCCAGCAGCTTATCCGCGGGAGGGTCTAACAATGAGCAGTTCTTC	CASSLSAGGSNNEQFF
-	TRBV27	TRBJ1-6	TRBD1	TGTGCCAGCAGTTTGGGGACAGGGAATTCACCCCTCCACTTT	CASSLGTGNSPLHF
-	TRBV7-9	TRBJ1-1	TRBD1	TGTGCCAGCAGCTCTGTACAGGGGTTTAGGACTGAAGCTTTCTTT	CASSSVQGFRTEAFF
once	TRBV11-3	TRBJ1-6	TRBD1	TGTGCCAGCAGATCGGGACAGAATAATTCACCCCTCCACTTT	CASRSGQNNSPLHF
-	TRBV19	TRBJ2-2	-	TGTGCCAGTAGTATAAGTACTCAAAACACCGGGGAGCTGTTTTTT	CASSISTQNTGELFF
-	TRBV15	TRBJ2-3	-	TGTGCCACCAGCAGAGGGCTAGCCCCAGATACGCAGTATTTT	CATSRGLAPDTQYF
-	TRBV5-4	TRBJ1-2	TRBD1	TGTGCCAGCAGCTCCCGGGACAGGGGTAACTATGGCTACACCTTC	CASSSRDRGNYGYTF